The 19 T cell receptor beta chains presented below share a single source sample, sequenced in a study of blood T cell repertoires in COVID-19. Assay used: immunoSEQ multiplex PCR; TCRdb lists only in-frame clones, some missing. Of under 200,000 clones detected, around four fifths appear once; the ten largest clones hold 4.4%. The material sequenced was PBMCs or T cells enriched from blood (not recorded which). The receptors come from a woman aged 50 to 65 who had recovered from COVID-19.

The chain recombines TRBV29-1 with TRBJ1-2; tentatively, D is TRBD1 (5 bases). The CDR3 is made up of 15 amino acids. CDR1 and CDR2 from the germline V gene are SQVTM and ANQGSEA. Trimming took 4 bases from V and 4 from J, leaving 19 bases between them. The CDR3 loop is CSVGGGARGSYGYTF. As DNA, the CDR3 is TGCAGCGTTGGGGGGGGAGCACGAGGATCCTATGGCTACACCTTC.

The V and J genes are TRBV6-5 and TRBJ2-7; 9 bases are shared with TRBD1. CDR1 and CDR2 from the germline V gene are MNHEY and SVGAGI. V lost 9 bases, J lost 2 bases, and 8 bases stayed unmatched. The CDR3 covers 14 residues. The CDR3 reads CASTTGGAPYEQYV. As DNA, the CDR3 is TGTGCCAGTACTACAGGGGGCGCTCCCTACGAGCAGTACGTC.

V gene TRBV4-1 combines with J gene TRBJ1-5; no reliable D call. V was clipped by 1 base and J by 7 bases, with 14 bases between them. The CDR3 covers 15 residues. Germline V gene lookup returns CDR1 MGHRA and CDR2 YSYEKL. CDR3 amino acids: CASSQGSVSPQPQHF. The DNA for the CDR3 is TGCGCCAGCAGCCAAGGGTCGGTGTCGCCACAGCCCCAGCATTTT.

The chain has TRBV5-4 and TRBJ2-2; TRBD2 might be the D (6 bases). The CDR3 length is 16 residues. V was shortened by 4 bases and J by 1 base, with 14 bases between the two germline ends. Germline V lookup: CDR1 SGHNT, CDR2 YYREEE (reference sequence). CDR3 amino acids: CASSPGGIGNTGELFF. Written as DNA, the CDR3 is TGTGCCAGCAGCCCCGGAGGGATCGGGAACACCGGGGAGCTGTTTTTT.

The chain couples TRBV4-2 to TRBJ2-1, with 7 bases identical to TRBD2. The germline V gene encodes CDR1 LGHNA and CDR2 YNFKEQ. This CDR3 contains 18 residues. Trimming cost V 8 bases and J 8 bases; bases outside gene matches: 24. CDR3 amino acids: CASCLRAWGGGGGDEQFF. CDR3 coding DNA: TGTGCCAGCTGCCTTCGTGCTTGGGGGGGTGGGGGTGGGGATGAGCAGTTCTTC.

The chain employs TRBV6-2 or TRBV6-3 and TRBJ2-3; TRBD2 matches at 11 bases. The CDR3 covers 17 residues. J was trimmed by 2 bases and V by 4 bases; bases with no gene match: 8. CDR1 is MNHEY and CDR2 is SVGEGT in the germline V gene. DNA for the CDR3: TGTGCCAGCAGTTCGCCCTCGGGACTAGCGGACACAGATACGCAGTATTTT. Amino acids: CASSSPSGLADTDTQYF.

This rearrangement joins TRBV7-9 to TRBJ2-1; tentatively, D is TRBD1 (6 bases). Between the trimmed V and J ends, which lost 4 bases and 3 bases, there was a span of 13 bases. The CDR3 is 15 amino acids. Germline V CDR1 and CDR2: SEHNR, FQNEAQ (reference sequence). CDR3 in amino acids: CASSSTGAGYNEQFF. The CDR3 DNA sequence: TGTGCCAGCAGCTCGACAGGTGCGGGCTACAATGAGCAGTTCTTC.

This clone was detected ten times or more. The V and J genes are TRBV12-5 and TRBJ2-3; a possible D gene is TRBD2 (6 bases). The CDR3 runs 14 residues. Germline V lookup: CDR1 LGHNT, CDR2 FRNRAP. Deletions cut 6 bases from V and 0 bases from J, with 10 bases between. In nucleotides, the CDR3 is TGTGCTAGTGGCCAGAGCGGGAGCACAGATACGCAGTATTTT. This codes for CASGQSGSTDTQYF.

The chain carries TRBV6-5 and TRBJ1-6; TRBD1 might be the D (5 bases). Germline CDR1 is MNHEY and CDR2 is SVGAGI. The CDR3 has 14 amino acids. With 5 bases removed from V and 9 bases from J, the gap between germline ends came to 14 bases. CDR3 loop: CASSHGTVGSPLHF. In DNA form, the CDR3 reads TGTGCCAGCAGTCACGGGACTGTTGGTTCACCCCTCCACTTT.

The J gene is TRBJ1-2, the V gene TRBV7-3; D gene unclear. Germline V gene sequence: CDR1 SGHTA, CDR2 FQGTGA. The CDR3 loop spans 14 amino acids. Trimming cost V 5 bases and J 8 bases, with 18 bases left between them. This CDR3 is CASSHGVGFEGYTF. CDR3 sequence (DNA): TGTGCCAGCAGCCACGGGGTGGGGTTTGAAGGCTACACCTTC.

DNA of the CDR3: TGTGCCAGCAGCCCACAGGGAGTTGCTGGAAACACCATATATTTT. This codes for CASSPQGVAGNTIYF. The chain has TRBV7-9 and TRBJ1-3; tentative D call: TRBD1 (6 bases). The CDR3 runs 15 residues. The V end lost 5 bases, the J end lost 2 bases, and 13 bases lay between the germline ends. From germline, CDR1 is SEHNR and CDR2 FQNEAQ (reference sequence). Using reference TRBV7-9 and TRBJ1-3 for the parts outside the CDR3, the full variable domain is DTGVSQNPRHKITKRGQNVTFRCDPISEHNRLYWYRQTLGQGPEFLTYFQNEAQLEKSRLLSDRFSAERPKGSFSTLEIQRTEQGDSAMYLCASSPQGVAGNTIYFGEGSWLTVV.

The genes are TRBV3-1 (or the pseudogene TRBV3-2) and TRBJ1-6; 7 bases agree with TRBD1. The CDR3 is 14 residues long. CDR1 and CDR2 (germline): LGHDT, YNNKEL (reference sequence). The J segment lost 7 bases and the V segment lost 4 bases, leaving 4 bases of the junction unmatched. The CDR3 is CASSRQGPNSPLHF. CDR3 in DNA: TGTGCCAGCAGCCGACAGGGTCCAAATTCACCCCTCCACTTT.

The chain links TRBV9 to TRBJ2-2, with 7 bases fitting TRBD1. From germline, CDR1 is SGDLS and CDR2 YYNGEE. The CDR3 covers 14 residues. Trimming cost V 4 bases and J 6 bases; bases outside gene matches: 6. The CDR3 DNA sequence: TGTGCCAGCAGCCCCCAGGGGACAGCCGGGGAGCTGTTTTTT. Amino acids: CASSPQGTAGELFF.

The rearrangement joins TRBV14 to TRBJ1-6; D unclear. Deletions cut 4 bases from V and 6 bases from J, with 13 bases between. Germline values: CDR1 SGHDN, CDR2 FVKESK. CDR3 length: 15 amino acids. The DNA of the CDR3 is TGTGCCAGCAGCCCGCGGGCCGGCGGTAATTCACCCCTCCACTTT. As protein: CASSPRAGGNSPLHF.

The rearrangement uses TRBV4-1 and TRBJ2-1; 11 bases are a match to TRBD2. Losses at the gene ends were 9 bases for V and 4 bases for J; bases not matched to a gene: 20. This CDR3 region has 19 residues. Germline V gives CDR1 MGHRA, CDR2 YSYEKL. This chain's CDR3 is CASCLSGERLAGRYNEQFF. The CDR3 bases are TGCGCCAGTTGCCTGAGCGGCGAAAGACTAGCGGGGCGATACAATGAGCAGTTCTTC.

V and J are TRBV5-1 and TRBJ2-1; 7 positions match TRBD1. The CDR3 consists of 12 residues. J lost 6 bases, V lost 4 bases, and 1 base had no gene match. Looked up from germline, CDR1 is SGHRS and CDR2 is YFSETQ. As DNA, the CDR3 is TGCGCCAGCAGCAGACAGGGCAATGAGCAGTTCTTC. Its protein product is CASSRQGNEQFF.

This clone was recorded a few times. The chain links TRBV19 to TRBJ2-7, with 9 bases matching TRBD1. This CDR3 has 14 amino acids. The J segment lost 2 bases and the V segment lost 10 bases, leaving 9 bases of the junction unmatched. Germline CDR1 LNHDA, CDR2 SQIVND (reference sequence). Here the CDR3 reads CATSAGTGTYEQYV. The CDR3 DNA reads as TGTGCCACAAGCGCCGGGACAGGGACCTACGAGCAGTACGTC.

The CDR3 here is CASSPRDGELFF. As DNA, the CDR3 is TGTGCCAGCTCACCACGAGACGGGGAGCTGTTTTTT. V and J are TRBV18 and TRBJ2-2; D remains unclear. Deletions cut 1 base from V and 7 bases from J, with 4 bases between. The CDR3 extends over 12 amino acids. Germline CDR1 and CDR2: KGHSH and LQKENI.

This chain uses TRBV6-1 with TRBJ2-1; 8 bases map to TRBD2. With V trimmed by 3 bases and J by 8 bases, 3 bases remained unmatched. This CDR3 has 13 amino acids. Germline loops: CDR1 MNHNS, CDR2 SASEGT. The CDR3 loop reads CASSELAGYEQFF. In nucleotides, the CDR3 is TGTGCCAGCAGTGAGCTAGCGGGCTATGAGCAGTTCTTC.